Given below is one T cell receptor beta chain in context. Its cognate antigen is unknown. The data are from a study of OX40 agonist ivuxolimab in advanced cancers. The study, taken as a whole, reports: Clonal expansion among partial responders at 0.1-3.0 mg/kg ranked near the lowest. Compared with CD4+, CD8+ T cells on average had more expanded clones.

Method: immunoSEQ multiplex PCR; TCRdb's copy keeps in-frame clones and lacks some. The sample lists roughly 110,000 clones; approximately 90% were seen once. The origin of this receptor is an adult with an advanced solid tumor such as melanoma, head and neck, liver or kidney cancer. Sequences were derived from CD4+ or CD8+ T cells sorted from blood, sampled in a trial of the OX40 agonist ivuxolimab.

The CDR3 here is CASSSYAEIRNNQPQHF. Written as DNA, the CDR3 is TGTGCCAGCAGCTCGTATGCGGAAATCCGGAACAATCAGCCCCAGCATTTT. The J gene is TRBJ1-5, the V gene TRBV7-4; no clear D gene. The CDR3 is 17 residues long. V was shortened by 4 bases and J by 3 bases, with 19 bases between the two germline ends. Germline V lookup: CDR1 SGHVT, CDR2 SQSDAQ.